One sample yielded the 32 T cell receptor beta chains listed below, sequenced in a study of blood T cell repertoires in COVID-19. Profiling relied on immunoSEQ multiplex PCR, and the TCRdb table lists in-frame clones only, not all of them. The sample contains about 220,000 clones, about 80% of which appear only once. Sequencing was performed on peripheral blood. These TCRs come from a woman in her sixties with acute or convalescent COVID-19.

The chain joins TRBV2 to TRBJ2-3; D not certain. The CDR3 runs 13 residues. CDR1 SNHLY and CDR2 FYNNEI come from the germline V gene. V dropped 6 bases and J dropped 1 base, with 8 bases sitting between them. The CDR3 DNA follows: TGTGCCAGCAGGTTAGATGGCACAGATACGCAGTATTTT. It is translated as CASRLDGTDTQYF.

This clone was counted a single time. The V call is TRBV5-6, the J call TRBJ1-4; D is undetermined. Trimming cost V 1 base and J 0 bases, with 7 bases left between them. The CDR3 contains 15 residues. Per germline, CDR1 SGHDT and CDR2 YYEEEE. The CDR3 reads CASSLRTATNEKLFF. CDR3 DNA: TGTGCCAGCAGCTTGCGTACAGCAACTAATGAAAAACTGTTTTTT.

This chain connects TRBV11-1 to TRBJ2-1, with D perhaps matching TRBD2 (6 bases). CDR3 length: 14 residues. CDR1 is SGHAT and CDR2 is FQDESV in the germline V gene (reference sequence). V was trimmed by 5 bases and J by 2 bases, leaving 10 bases between them. The CDR3 DNA reads as TGTGCCAGCAGCGGGGAGGCGACCTACAATGAGCAGTTCTTC. Protein: CASSGEATYNEQFF. Full variable domain (missing parts from reference TRBV11-1 and TRBJ2-1): EAEVAQSPRYKITEKSQAVAFWCDPISGHATLYWYRQILGQGPELLVQFQDESVVDDSQLPKDRFSAERLKGVDSTLKIQPAELGDSAMYLCASSGEATYNEQFFGPGTRLTVL.

The chain links TRBV12-3 or TRBV12-4 to TRBJ2-7; D remains ambiguous. Trimming removed 6 bases at V and 1 base at J, with 10 bases between. The CDR3 contains 13 residues. The CDR3 DNA reads as TGTGCCAGCAGCCTTACTCTGTCCTACGAGCAGTACTTC. Translating it yields CASSLTLSYEQYF.

J is TRBJ1-2 and V is TRBV7-2; 9 bases fit TRBD1. In germline, CDR1 is SGHTA, CDR2 FQGNSA. The CDR3 contains 16 residues. V shed 3 bases, J shed 6 bases, and the junction held 11 bases outside the gene matches. CDR3 residues: CASSFQMTGGINGYTF. The CDR3 DNA sequence: TGTGCCAGCAGCTTTCAGATGACAGGGGGAATAAATGGCTACACCTTC.

As concerns this clone: Other DNA sequences in this specimen translate into the identical CDR3. The genes are TRBV20-1 and TRBJ2-7; D unclear. Germline assignment: CDR1 DFQATT and CDR2 SNEGSKA (reference sequence). V dropped 2 bases and J dropped 5 bases, with 7 bases sitting between them. The CDR3 loop spans 11 amino acids. The CDR3 region is CSARSGHEQYF. The CDR3 DNA reads TGCAGTGCTAGATCCGGTCACGAGCAGTACTTC.

This clone turned up a few times. V usage is TRBV19 and J usage is TRBJ1-2; D remains unclear. Per the germline V gene, CDR1 is LNHDA and CDR2 is SQIVND (reference sequence). The CDR3 runs to 15 residues. V was trimmed by 7 bases and J by 1 base, leaving 16 bases between them. The CDR3 loop is CASTRGEVGNYGYTF. The CDR3 DNA reads as TGTGCCAGTACCCGCGGTGAGGTGGGTAACTATGGCTACACCTTC.

This sequence joins TRBV28 and TRBJ1-2, with 7 positions matching TRBD1. The V and J ends lost 6 bases and 2 bases, in that order; junction bases with no gene match: 12. From germline, CDR1 is MDHEN and CDR2 SYDVKM. The CDR3 extends over 16 amino acids. CDR3 sequence: CASSLLTGAKNYGYTF. CDR3 DNA: TGTGCCAGCAGCCTTCTTACAGGGGCGAAGAACTATGGCTACACCTTC.

The V call is TRBV29-1, the J call TRBJ1-2; 8 bases match TRBD1. The germline V gene encodes CDR1 SQVTM and CDR2 ANQGSEA. The length of the CDR3 is 12 residues. V gave up 6 bases and J gave up 2 bases; unmatched junction bases: 2. CDR3 in DNA: TGCAGCGTGGGGGACAGGAACTATGGCTACACCTTC. Translating gives CSVGDRNYGYTF.

The chain is built from TRBV5-1 and TRBJ2-7; the match to TRBD1 covers 7 bases. CDR1 is SGHRS, CDR2 YFSETQ, per germline. This CDR3 comprises 14 residues. V lost 0 bases and J lost 1; bases outside the gene matches: 1. Here the CDR3 DNA reads TGCGCCAGCAGCTTGGTGGGACAGTCCTACGAGCAGTACTTC. It yields the protein CASSLVGQSYEQYF.

V usage is TRBV29-1 and J usage is TRBJ2-7; weak D call: TRBD1 (6 bases). In germline, CDR1 is SQVTM, CDR2 ANQGSEA. The V and J ends lost 4 bases and 4 bases respectively, with 14 bases between them. The CDR3 contains 13 residues. The CDR3 protein is CSVGGDRRYEQYF. The CDR3 DNA reads as TGCAGCGTTGGGGGTGACAGGAGATACGAGCAGTACTTC.

The chain couples TRBV9 to TRBJ1-6; 7 nucleotides agree with TRBD1. Germline V gene lookup returns CDR1 SGDLS and CDR2 YYNGEE. The CDR3 sequence is 14 residues long. The J segment lost 5 bases and the V segment lost 2 bases, leaving 1 base of the junction unmatched. CDR3 sequence (DNA): TGTGCCAGCAGCGTCGGACAGGATAATTCACCCCTCCACTTT. Protein product: CASSVGQDNSPLHF.

This clone has a handful of counts. V gene TRBV7-9 combines with J gene TRBJ1-3; unclear D gene. The CDR3 has 12 residues. Trimming left V 3 bases short and J 9 bases short, with 9 bases between. Looked up from germline, CDR1 is SEHNR and CDR2 is FQNEAQ (reference sequence). The CDR3, as DNA: TGTGCCAGCAGCTTTTTATCCGGCACCATATATTTT. It translates to CASSFLSGTIYF.

The CDR3 DNA is TGTGCCAGCAGCCAAGGGGGCGCAGGGCTCAATCAGCCCCAGCATTTT. It yields the protein CASSQGGAGLNQPQHF. The genes are TRBV3-1 (or the pseudogene TRBV3-2) and TRBJ1-5, with D possibly matching TRBD1 (5 bases). The V end was cut by 1 base, the J end by 3 bases, with 13 bases between. Per the germline V gene, CDR1 is LGHDT and CDR2 is YNNKEL (reference sequence). The CDR3 extends over 16 amino acids.

The rearrangement uses TRBV4-3 and TRBJ2-1; 8 bases fit TRBD2. The CDR3 contains 15 residues. The germline V gene has CDR1 LGHNA and CDR2 YSLEER. The J segment lost 9 bases and the V segment lost 6 bases, leaving 13 bases of the junction unmatched. In DNA form, the CDR3 reads TGCGCCAGCAGTTTGGGACTAGGCTCCGACGGTGAGCAGTTCTTC. This translates into CASSLGLGSDGEQFF.

The J gene is TRBJ1-2, the V gene TRBV3-1 (or the pseudogene TRBV3-2); no reliable D call. CDR1 LGHDT and CDR2 YNNKEL come from the germline V gene (reference sequence). The V end was cut by 2 bases, the J end by 8 bases, with 6 bases between. The CDR3 covers 11 residues. The CDR3 spells CASSQPGGYTF. CDR3 DNA: TGTGCCAGCAGCCAACCTGGCGGCTACACCTTC.

The CDR3 DNA reads as TGCGCCAGCAGCCCCGTCGGAGGTGGCTATGGCTACACCTTC. This translates into CASSPVGGGYGYTF. The chain links TRBV5-1 to TRBJ1-2, with D uncertain. The germline gives CDR1 SGHRS, CDR2 YFSETQ. The CDR3 is 14 residues long. V was shortened by 4 bases and J by 4 bases, with 14 bases between the two germline ends.

The chain has TRBV7-2 and TRBJ2-1; 13 bases are a match to TRBD2. Germline loops: CDR1 SGHTA, CDR2 FQGNSA. Losses at the gene ends were 6 bases for V and 4 bases for J; bases not matched to a gene: 9. This CDR3 spans 17 amino acids. The CDR3 DNA is TGTGCCAGCAGTAACCCCGGGACTAGCGGGGTTTACAATGAGCAGTTCTTC. Protein product: CASSNPGTSGVYNEQFF.

This rearrangement joins TRBV11-2 to TRBJ1-5, with D possibly matching TRBD1 (6 bases). V gave up 2 bases and J gave up 5 bases, with 10 bases separating them. The germline CDR1 and CDR2 sequences are SGHAT and FQNNGV. This CDR3 has 14 amino acids. The CDR3 sequence: CASSLRTADQPQHF. Here the CDR3 DNA reads TGTGCCAGCAGCTTAAGGACAGCTGATCAGCCCCAGCATTTT. Complete variable domain (other parts from reference TRBV11-2 and TRBJ1-5): EAGVAQSPRYKIIEKRQSVAFWCNPISGHATLYWYQQILGQGPKLLIQFQNNGVVDDSQLPKDRFSAERLKGVDSTLKIQPAKLEDSAVYLCASSLRTADQPQHFGDGTRLSIL.

This chain joins TRBV5-6 and TRBJ2-1, with 11 bases matching TRBD2. Germline CDR1 SGHDT, CDR2 YYEEEE. The V segment lost 0 bases and the J segment 9 bases; nucleotides outside the gene matches: 11. The CDR3 has 17 residues. CDR3 in DNA: TGTGCCAGCAGCTTGGCCCCTCTAGCGGGGGGCCTGGCTGAGCAGTTCTTC. As protein: CASSLAPLAGGLAEQFF.

This chain joins TRBV10-3 and TRBJ2-1; weak D call: TRBD2 (7 bases). With 2 bases removed from V and 6 bases from J, the gap between germline ends came to 14 bases. The V gene's germline CDR1 is ENHRY and CDR2 SYGVKD. This CDR3 comprises 15 residues. In DNA, the CDR3 is TGTGCCATCAGTGAGAGGGGGGGGACGGGCAATGAGCAGTTCTTC. Its translation: CAISERGGTGNEQFF.

The V gene is TRBV4-3, the J gene TRBJ2-1; the D gene is possibly TRBD1 (5 bases). The CDR3 spans 12 residues. Per the germline V gene, CDR1 is LGHNA and CDR2 is YSLEER. V was clipped by 1 base and J by 9 bases, with 7 bases between them. The CDR3 protein is CASSQGQGEQFF. Written as DNA, the CDR3 is TGCGCCAGCAGCCAAGGTCAGGGTGAGCAGTTCTTC.

The chain combines TRBV6-1 with TRBJ1-1; D is uncertain. The CDR3 runs to 13 residues. V was trimmed by 2 bases and J by 10 bases, leaving 14 bases between them. Looked up from germline, CDR1 is MNHNS and CDR2 is SASEGT. The CDR3 nucleotides read TGTGCCAGCAGTGAAACATTACCGCCTTTAGCTTTCTTT. As protein: CASSETLPPLAFF.

The chain uses TRBV7-2 and TRBJ2-7; maybe TRBD2 (5 bases). Trimming cost V 2 bases and J 7 bases, with 9 bases left between them. The germline gives CDR1 SGHTA, CDR2 FQGNSA. This CDR3 is 12 amino acids long. CDR3 DNA: TGTGCCAGCAGCTTACATTCGGGAGAGCAGTACTTC. Its protein is CASSLHSGEQYF.

V is TRBV27 and J is TRBJ1-2; unclear D gene. The V and J ends lost 6 bases and 0 bases respectively, with 14 bases between them. Germline CDR1 and CDR2: MNHEY and SMNVEV (reference sequence). This CDR3 region has 15 residues. CDR3 protein: CASRSDLTTNYGYTF. The CDR3 coding sequence is TGTGCCAGCAGGTCGGACTTAACCACTAACTATGGCTACACCTTC.

The CDR3 spells CASSVLGQNTEAFF. The DNA of the CDR3 is TGTGCCAGCAGCGTCCTAGGACAGAACACTGAAGCTTTCTTT. The chain links TRBV9 to TRBJ1-1; D perhaps matches TRBD1 (5 bases). The CDR3 is 14 residues long. V was clipped by 2 bases and J by 1 base, with 9 bases between them. Germline V gene data show CDR1 as SGDLS and CDR2 as YYNGEE.

The V gene is TRBV7-3, the J gene TRBJ1-2, with a possible D match to TRBD1 (5 bases). CDR3 length: 14 residues. Germline-derived CDR1 and CDR2 are SGHTA and FQGTGA. Trimming shortened V by 4 bases and J by 5 bases, and 14 bases separated the two germline ends. The CDR3 protein is CASSWAGEGYGYTF. In DNA, the CDR3 is TGTGCCAGCAGCTGGGCGGGGGAAGGATATGGCTACACCTTC.

This chain joins TRBV5-6 and TRBJ2-5; tentatively, D is TRBD2 (5 bases). There are 13 residues in the CDR3. Deletions cut 0 bases from V and 4 bases from J, with 7 bases between. Germline V gene lookup returns CDR1 SGHDT and CDR2 YYEEEE. The CDR3 bases are TGTGCCAGCAGCTTGGTTGGAGGAGAGACCCAGTACTTC. It codes for CASSLVGGETQYF.

The chain carries TRBV6-5 and TRBJ1-2; D may be TRBD1 (6 bases). CDR3 length equals 15 residues. CDR1 and CDR2 from the germline V gene are MNHEY and SVGAGI. The V and J ends lost 3 bases and 3 bases respectively, with 14 bases between them. The CDR3 is CASSYLGTQDYGYTF. In nucleotides, the CDR3 is TGTGCCAGCAGTTATTTGGGGACACAAGACTATGGCTACACCTTC.

This clone showed up many times. The genes are TRBV6-1 and TRBJ1-5, with TRBD1 matching over 8 bases. Trimming at V came to 0 bases and at J to 3 bases, leaving 7 bases not matched to a gene. From germline, CDR1 is MNHNS and CDR2 SASEGT. CDR3 length equals 17 residues. The CDR3 sequence: CASSEAIAGGNNQPQHF. In DNA form, the CDR3 reads TGTGCCAGCAGTGAAGCGATCGCAGGGGGCAACAATCAGCCCCAGCATTTT.

V and J are TRBV4-1 and TRBJ1-1; TRBD1 is a possible D gene (6 bases). The CDR3 spans 14 residues. V was pared by 4 bases and J by 7 bases, with 16 bases between. The germline CDR1 and CDR2 sequences are MGHRA and YSYEKL. The CDR3 sequence: CASSRVQGEGEAFF. The DNA for the CDR3 is TGCGCCAGCAGCCGAGTACAGGGAGAGGGTGAAGCTTTCTTT.

This clone was detected only a few times. The genes are TRBV5-1 and TRBJ1-2; D might be TRBD1 (5 bases). V was shortened by 0 bases and J by 0 bases, with 9 bases between the two germline ends. The CDR3 runs 15 residues. From germline, CDR1 is SGHRS and CDR2 YFSETQ. The CDR3, as DNA: TGCGCCAGCAGCTTGGAGGCAGGGTCTAACTATGGCTACACCTTC. This codes for CASSLEAGSNYGYTF.